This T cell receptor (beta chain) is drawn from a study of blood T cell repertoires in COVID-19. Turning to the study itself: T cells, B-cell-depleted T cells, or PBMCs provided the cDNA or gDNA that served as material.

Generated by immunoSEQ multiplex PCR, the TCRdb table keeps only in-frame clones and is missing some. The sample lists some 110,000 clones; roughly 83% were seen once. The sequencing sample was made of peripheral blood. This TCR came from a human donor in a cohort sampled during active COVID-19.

In DNA, the CDR3 is TGTGCCAGCTCACCACTTGCGGAAGAGACCCAGTACTTC. Protein: CASSPLAEETQYF. The chain couples TRBV18 to TRBJ2-5; D gene unclear. This CDR3 has 13 residues. V was cut by 1 base and J by 3 bases, with 6 bases left in between. In germline, CDR1 is KGHSH, CDR2 LQKENI.